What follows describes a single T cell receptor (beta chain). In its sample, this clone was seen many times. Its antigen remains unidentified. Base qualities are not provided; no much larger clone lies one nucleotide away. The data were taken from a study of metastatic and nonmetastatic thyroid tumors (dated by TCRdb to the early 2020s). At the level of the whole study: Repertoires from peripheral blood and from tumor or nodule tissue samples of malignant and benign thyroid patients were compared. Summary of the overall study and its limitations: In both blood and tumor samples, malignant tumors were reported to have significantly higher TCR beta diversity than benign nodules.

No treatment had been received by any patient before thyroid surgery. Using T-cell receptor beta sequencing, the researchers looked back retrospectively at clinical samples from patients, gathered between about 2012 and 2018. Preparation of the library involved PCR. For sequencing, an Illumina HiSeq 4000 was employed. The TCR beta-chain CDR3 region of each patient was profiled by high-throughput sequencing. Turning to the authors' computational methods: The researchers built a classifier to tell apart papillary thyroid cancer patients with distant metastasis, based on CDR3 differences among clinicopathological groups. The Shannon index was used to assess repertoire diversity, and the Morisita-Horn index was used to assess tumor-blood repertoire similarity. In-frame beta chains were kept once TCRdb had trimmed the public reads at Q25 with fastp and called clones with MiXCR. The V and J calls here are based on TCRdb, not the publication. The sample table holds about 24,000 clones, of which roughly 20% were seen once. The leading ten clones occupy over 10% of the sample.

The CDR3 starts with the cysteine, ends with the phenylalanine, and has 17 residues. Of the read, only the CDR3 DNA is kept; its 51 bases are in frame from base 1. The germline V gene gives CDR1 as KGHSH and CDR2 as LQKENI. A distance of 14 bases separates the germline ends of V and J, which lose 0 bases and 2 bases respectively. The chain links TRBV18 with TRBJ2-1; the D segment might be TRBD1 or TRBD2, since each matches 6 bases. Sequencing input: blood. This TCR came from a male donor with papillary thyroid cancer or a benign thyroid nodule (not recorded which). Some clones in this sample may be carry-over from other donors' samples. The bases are TGTGCCAGCTCACCACCGGCCGGGGGCGCTGCCTACAATGAGCAGTTCTTC. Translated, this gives CASSPPAGGAAYNEQFF.